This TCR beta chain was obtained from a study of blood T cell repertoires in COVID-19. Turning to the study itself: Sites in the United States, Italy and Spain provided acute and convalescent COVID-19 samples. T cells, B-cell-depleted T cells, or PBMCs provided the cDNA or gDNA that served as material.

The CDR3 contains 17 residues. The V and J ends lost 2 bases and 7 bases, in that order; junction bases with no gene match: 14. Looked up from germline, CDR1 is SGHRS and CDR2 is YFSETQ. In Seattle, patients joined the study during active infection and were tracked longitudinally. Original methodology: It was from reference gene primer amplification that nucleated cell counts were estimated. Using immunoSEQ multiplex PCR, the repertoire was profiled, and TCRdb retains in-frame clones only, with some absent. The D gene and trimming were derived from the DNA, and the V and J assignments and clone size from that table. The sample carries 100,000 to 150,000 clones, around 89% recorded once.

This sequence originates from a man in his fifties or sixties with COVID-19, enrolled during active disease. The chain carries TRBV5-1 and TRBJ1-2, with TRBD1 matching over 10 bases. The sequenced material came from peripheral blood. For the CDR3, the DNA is TGCGCCAGCAGCTTAACCGGGACAGGGGTCGCAGCCGGTGGCTACACCTTC. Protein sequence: CASSLTGTGVAAGGYTF.